One and the same sample provided the 9 T cell receptor beta chains below, sequenced in a study of T cell responses to AZD1222 COVID-19 vaccine. Clones were sequenced by immunoSEQ multiplex PCR, and TCRdb holds only the in-frame ones, with some missing. The sample holds more than 95,000 clones, approximately 88% seen once. Here the sequenced sample was peripheral blood, taken on day 0 of AZD1222 vaccination. The receptors were gathered from an adult in good health.

V is TRBV5-4 and J is TRBJ2-4; possible D gene TRBD1, 6 bases. The CDR3 runs 16 residues. Germline lookup yields CDR1 SGHNT and CDR2 YYREEE (reference sequence). V was clipped by 4 bases and J by 2 bases, with 16 bases between them. The CDR3 DNA is TGTGCCAGCAGCATGATAGATGGGGGCTCCAAAAACATTCAGTACTTC. As protein: CASSMIDGGSKNIQYF.

This sequence joins TRBV6-5 and TRBJ1-5; 10 bases are a match to TRBD1. Germline V lookup: CDR1 MNHEY, CDR2 SVGAGI. V trimming: 7 bases; J trimming: 6 bases; junction bases outside the gene matches: 6. This CDR3 is 14 amino acids long. The CDR3 nucleotides are TGTGCCAGCACCCAGACAGGGGGCTTTCAGCCCCAGCATTTT. Translating gives CASTQTGGFQPQHF.

A remark on this clone: Additional DNA sequences in this sample encode the identical CDR3. This chain connects TRBV5-8 to TRBJ1-1; no clear D. The CDR3 length is 14 residues. CDR1 and CDR2 from the germline V gene are SGHTS and YDEGEE. V dropped 0 bases and J dropped 1 base, with 7 bases sitting between them. CDR3 nucleotides: TGTGCCAGCAGCTTGGGGCAGTGGAACACTGAAGCTTTCTTT. Protein product: CASSLGQWNTEAFF.

V gene TRBV27 combines with J gene TRBJ2-1, with D perhaps TRBD1 (5 bases). V was trimmed by 2 bases and J by 1 base, leaving 12 bases between them. Per the germline V gene, CDR1 is MNHEY and CDR2 is SMNVEV (reference sequence). The CDR3 contains 16 residues. CDR3 sequence: CASSLTPHRSYNEQFF. The CDR3 DNA sequence: TGTGCCAGCAGTTTAACCCCCCACAGGTCCTACAATGAGCAGTTCTTC.

This chain joins TRBV18 and TRBJ2-7, with a tentative D call TRBD1 (8 bases). V lost 3 bases and J 6 bases, leaving 12 bases between the germline ends. The CDR3 contains 13 residues. The V gene's germline CDR1 is KGHSH and CDR2 LQKENI. CDR3 sequence (DNA): TGTGCCAGCTCACCGGACAGGGAGGGCGAGCAGTACTTC. Translating gives CASSPDREGEQYF. Full variable domain (outside the CDR3, taken from reference TRBV18 and TRBJ2-7): NAGVMQNPRHLVRRRGQEARLRCSPMKGHSHVYWYRQLPEEGLKFMVYLQKENIIDESGMPKERFSAEFPKEGPSILRIQQVVRGDSAAYFCASSPDREGEQYFGPGTRLTVT.

The chain joins TRBV5-5 to TRBJ2-1, with a possible D match to TRBD1 (6 bases). The V end lost 0 bases, the J end lost 2 bases, and 9 bases lay between the germline ends. Germline V gives CDR1 SGHKS, CDR2 YYEKEE (reference sequence). The CDR3 contains 15 residues. As DNA, the CDR3 is TGTGCCAGCAGCTTGGGGCAGGGGACCTACAATGAGCAGTTCTTC. It translates to CASSLGQGTYNEQFF.

The chain combines TRBV28 with TRBJ1-1, with TRBD1 matching 9 bases. Trimming at V came to 10 bases and at J to 1 base, leaving 16 bases not matched to a gene. This CDR3 has 17 amino acids. CDR1 is MDHEN, CDR2 SYDVKM, per germline. This CDR3 reads CATFITRWGQGNTEAFF. Here the CDR3 DNA reads TGTGCCACCTTTATTACAAGATGGGGACAGGGGAACACTGAAGCTTTCTTT.

V is TRBV12-3 or TRBV12-4 and J is TRBJ1-2, with D tentatively TRBD1 (5 bases). This CDR3 has 13 amino acids. Trimming left V 6 bases short and J 8 bases short, with 16 bases between. CDR3 bases: TGTGCCAGCAGACTGGACGGGGGAGGCGGCTACACCTTC. Its translation: CASRLDGGGGYTF.

This rearrangement joins TRBV2 to TRBJ2-7; TRBD1 agrees at 7 bases. This CDR3 comprises 14 residues. After removal of 7 bases from V and 5 bases from J, the junction contained 11 bases not matched to a gene. The germline CDR1 and CDR2 sequences are SNHLY and FYNNEI. CDR3 DNA: TGTGCCAGCAACCCTTTAGGGGACAGAGACGAGCAGTACTTC. Its translation is CASNPLGDRDEQYF.